These 32 T cell receptor beta chains were sequenced from one sample in a study of blood T cell repertoires in COVID-19. Measured with immunoSEQ multiplex PCR; TCRdb has only the in-frame clones, and not every one. The sample includes about 140,000 clones, roughly three quarters seen only once; the top ten take 1.9%. The specimen was peripheral blood. The receptors shown here come from a woman in her fifties or sixties with acute or convalescent COVID-19.

The J gene is TRBJ2-7, the V gene TRBV6-6; a possible D gene is TRBD1 (6 bases). V was trimmed by 6 bases and J by 3 bases, leaving 12 bases between them. CDR1 is MNHNY and CDR2 is SVGAGI in the germline V gene (reference sequence). The CDR3 is 13 residues long. The CDR3 sequence is CASSGQFSYEQYF. CDR3 DNA sequence: TGTGCCAGCAGCGGACAGTTCAGCTACGAGCAGTACTTC.

CDR3 sequence: CASRYGGPNTEAFF. CDR3 in DNA: TGTGCCAGCAGATATGGTGGGCCGAACACTGAAGCTTTCTTT. V gene TRBV7-9 combines with J gene TRBJ1-1; D unresolved. V shed 6 bases and J shed 1 base, with 12 bases lying between them. CDR1 is SEHNR and CDR2 is FQNEAQ in the germline V gene (reference sequence). There are 14 residues in the CDR3.

The chain joins TRBV27 to TRBJ1-1, with 7 bases fitting TRBD1. Germline V gene lookup returns CDR1 MNHEY and CDR2 SMNVEV (reference sequence). V lost 4 bases, J lost 7 bases, and 3 bases stayed unmatched. The CDR3 length is 12 residues. The CDR3, as DNA: TGTGCCAGCAGTTCGACAGGGATTGAAGCTTTCTTT. Translation gives CASSSTGIEAFF.

This clone was found a few times. The chain recombines TRBV19 with TRBJ1-1; no clear D gene. Between the trimmed V and J ends, which lost 3 bases and 4 bases, there was a span of 6 bases. In germline, CDR1 is LNHDA, CDR2 SQIVND (reference sequence). The CDR3 totals 12 residues. The CDR3 bases are TGTGCCAGTAGTATCCCGTCCACTGAAGCTTTCTTT. Translating gives CASSIPSTEAFF. Looking up the rest from reference TRBV19 and TRBJ1-1 gives the full variable domain: DGGITQSPKYLFRKEGQNVTLSCEQNLNHDAMYWYRQDPGQGLRLIYYSQIVNDFQKGDIAEGYSVSREKKESFPLTVTSAQKNPTAFYLCASSIPSTEAFFGQGTRLTVV.

The V call is TRBV5-1, the J call TRBJ2-7; a weak D match, TRBD1 (5 bases). V lost 4 bases to trimming and J lost 4 bases, with 9 bases between them. The germline V gene encodes CDR1 SGHRS and CDR2 YFSETQ. The length of the CDR3 is 12 residues. This CDR3 reads CASSQTAYEQYF. Here the CDR3 DNA reads TGCGCCAGCAGCCAGACAGCATACGAGCAGTACTTC. The complete variable domain, with remaining parts taken from reference TRBV5-1 and TRBJ2-7, reads KAGVTQTPRYLIKTRGQQVTLSCSPISGHRSVSWYQQTPGQGLQFLFEYFSETQRNKGNFPGRFSGRQFSNSRSEMNVSTLELGDSALYLCASSQTAYEQYFGPGTRLTVT.

CDR3: CASSPFAGGLGYNEQFF. The DNA for the CDR3 is TGTGCCAGCTCACCCTTTGCGGGAGGTTTAGGATACAATGAGCAGTTCTTC. The chain uses TRBV18 and TRBJ2-1; 8 nucleotides align to TRBD2. The ends lost 3 bases at V and 4 bases at J; junction bases unmatched: 11. The CDR3 totals 17 residues. Germline CDR1 KGHSH, CDR2 LQKENI.

This clone was counted only a few times. The chain has TRBV19 and TRBJ2-1; the match to TRBD2 covers 9 bases. Unmatched junction bases numbered 8, after V lost 9 bases and J lost 8 bases. This CDR3 has 13 residues. CDR1 and CDR2 (germline): LNHDA, SQIVND (reference sequence). This CDR3 is CASALAGVYEQFF. As DNA, the CDR3 is TGTGCCAGCGCTTTAGCGGGAGTCTATGAGCAGTTCTTC.

The chain couples TRBV5-4 to TRBJ2-1; TRBD2 matches 10 bases. The CDR3 spans 15 residues. CDR1 is SGHNT and CDR2 is YYREEE in the germline V gene (reference sequence). J lost 7 bases, V lost 4 bases, and 8 bases had no gene match. The CDR3 spells CASSQPSGSRNEQFF. DNA of the CDR3: TGTGCCAGCAGCCAGCCTAGCGGGAGTAGGAATGAGCAGTTCTTC.

The chain has TRBV7-9 and TRBJ2-7, with D unclear. The CDR3 has 13 amino acids. Trimming took 5 bases from V and 3 from J, leaving 11 bases between them. Germline V gene data show CDR1 as SEHNR and CDR2 as FQNEAQ (reference sequence). DNA for the CDR3: TGTGCCAGCAGCGACGGAGTAGGCTACGAGCAGTACTTC. It yields the protein CASSDGVGYEQYF.

The V gene is TRBV27, the J gene TRBJ2-5, with 14 bases fitting TRBD2. Germline V gene data show CDR1 as MNHEY and CDR2 as SMNVEV (reference sequence). The J segment lost 0 bases and the V segment lost 4 bases, leaving 4 bases of the junction unmatched. The CDR3 totals 17 residues. CDR3 nucleotides: TGTGCCAGCAGTTCGACTAGCGGGAGGGGGGACCAAGAGACCCAGTACTTC. It specifies CASSSTSGRGDQETQYF.

The gene calls are TRBV6-1 and TRBJ2-1, with 9 bases fitting TRBD1. The CDR3 contains 16 residues. Germline loops: CDR1 MNHNS, CDR2 SASEGT. V gave up 1 base and J gave up 2 bases; unmatched junction bases: 3. CDR3 coding DNA: TGTGCCAGCAGTGAAGATACAGGGGGCCCCTACAATGAGCAGTTCTTC. It translates to CASSEDTGGPYNEQFF.

V gene TRBV29-1 combines with J gene TRBJ2-7; D not certain. From germline, CDR1 is SQVTM and CDR2 ANQGSEA. V was trimmed by 1 base and J by 0 bases, leaving 4 bases between them. This CDR3 is built from 12 residues. Here the CDR3 reads CSVEGHSYEQYF. CDR3 bases: TGCAGCGTTGAAGGTCACTCCTACGAGCAGTACTTC.

The rearrangement uses TRBV6-2 or TRBV6-3 and TRBJ2-7; 10 bases match TRBD2. The CDR3 has 14 residues. The V segment lost 6 bases and the J segment 9 bases; nucleotides outside the gene matches: 11. The germline V gene has CDR1 MNHEY and CDR2 SVGEGT. The CDR3 DNA is TGTGCCAGCAGCCCCGGGACTAGCGTTGTCGTGCAGTACTTC. Translating it yields CASSPGTSVVVQYF.

The chain couples TRBV4-1 to TRBJ2-5; D perhaps matches TRBD2 (5 bases). Trimming left V 4 bases short and J 2 bases short, with 17 bases between. Per the germline V gene, CDR1 is MGHRA and CDR2 is YSYEKL. CDR3 length equals 16 residues. The CDR3 is CASSRRFSETQETQYF. CDR3 bases: TGCGCCAGCAGCCGCCGATTTAGCGAAACACAAGAGACCCAGTACTTC.

This clone occurred a few times. This sequence joins TRBV5-1 and TRBJ2-1, with TRBD2 matching 13 bases. The CDR3 length is 15 residues. V was pared by 4 bases and J by 6 bases, with 4 bases of the junction left unmatched. Germline CDR1 is SGHRS and CDR2 is YFSETQ. The CDR3 loop reads CASSPTSGRANEQFF. The CDR3 bases are TGCGCCAGCAGCCCCACTAGCGGGAGGGCCAATGAGCAGTTCTTC.

This clone was recorded only once. The gene calls are TRBV19 and TRBJ2-1; D is ambiguous. There are 14 residues in the CDR3. In germline, CDR1 is LNHDA, CDR2 SQIVND (reference sequence). V lost 3 bases, J lost 5 bases, and 11 bases lay in between. The chain's CDR3 is CASSIRNYHNEQFF. The DNA of the CDR3 is TGTGCCAGTAGTATTCGAAACTACCACAATGAGCAGTTCTTC. Full variable domain (remainder filled in from reference TRBV19 and TRBJ2-1): DGGITQSPKYLFRKEGQNVTLSCEQNLNHDAMYWYRQDPGQGLRLIYYSQIVNDFQKGDIAEGYSVSREKKESFPLTVTSAQKNPTAFYLCASSIRNYHNEQFFGPGTRLTVL.

The CDR3 coding sequence is TGTGCCAGCAGTGAATGGGGGCTAGCTGGATACGAGACCCAGTACTTC. Protein: CASSEWGLAGYETQYF. The V call is TRBV6-1, the J call TRBJ2-5, with D possibly being TRBD1 (6 bases). V shed 2 bases and J shed 5 bases, with 18 bases lying between them. Germline assignment: CDR1 MNHNS and CDR2 SASEGT. The CDR3 totals 16 residues.

V gene TRBV19 combines with J gene TRBJ1-1; D perhaps matches TRBD1 (6 bases). From germline, CDR1 is LNHDA and CDR2 SQIVND (reference sequence). Trimming shortened V by 3 bases and J by 6 bases, and 17 bases separated the two germline ends. This CDR3 has 15 amino acids. The CDR3 loop is CASSMLGAVGAEAFF. In nucleotides, the CDR3 is TGTGCCAGTAGTATGTTGGGGGCGGTAGGGGCTGAAGCTTTCTTT.

The V gene is TRBV5-1, the J gene TRBJ2-3, with 10 bases that match TRBD2. This CDR3 is built from 14 residues. From germline, CDR1 is SGHRS and CDR2 YFSETQ. The V segment lost 4 bases and the J segment 10 bases; nucleotides outside the gene matches: 9. CDR3 region: CASSPVLAGEAQYF. CDR3 DNA sequence: TGCGCCAGCAGCCCAGTCCTAGCGGGAGAAGCGCAGTATTTT.

This chain links TRBV18 with TRBJ2-7; 7 bases fit TRBD1. Per germline, CDR1 KGHSH and CDR2 LQKENI. J was trimmed by 5 bases and V by 2 bases; bases with no gene match: 9. This CDR3 contains 15 residues. The CDR3 sequence: CASSPLDRVIDEQYF. The CDR3 DNA sequence: TGTGCCAGCTCACCATTAGACAGGGTTATCGACGAGCAGTACTTC.

This clone has ten or more counts. The chain has TRBV28 and TRBJ1-1; perhaps TRBD1 as D (5 bases). V lost 3 bases to trimming and J lost 6 bases, with 14 bases between them. The CDR3 totals 14 residues. Germline assignment: CDR1 MDHEN and CDR2 SYDVKM. The chain's CDR3 is CASSLSGPIPEAFF. The CDR3 DNA follows: TGTGCCAGCAGTTTGTCAGGGCCGATCCCTGAAGCTTTCTTT.

The chain is built from TRBV19 and TRBJ1-5, with D possibly matching TRBD1 (6 bases). In germline, CDR1 is LNHDA, CDR2 SQIVND (reference sequence). V lost 7 bases, J lost 3 bases, and 13 bases lay in between. CDR3 length: 14 amino acids. The CDR3 here is CASNRVGINQPQHF. The CDR3 coding sequence is TGTGCCAGTAACAGGGTCGGAATCAATCAGCCCCAGCATTTT.

CDR3 nucleotides: TGTGCCAGCAGTACCGGGACAGGGGGAAACTATGGCTACACCTTC. Protein sequence: CASSTGTGGNYGYTF. The chain carries TRBV28 and TRBJ1-2, with 11 bases aligning to TRBD1. The CDR3 totals 15 residues. Germline V CDR1 and CDR2: MDHEN, SYDVKM. Unmatched junction bases numbered 4, after V lost 5 bases and J lost 2 bases.

The chain is built from TRBV14 and TRBJ2-1; the D gene is possibly TRBD2 (5 bases). V shed 4 bases and J shed 9 bases, with 13 bases lying between them. This CDR3 region has 13 residues. The V gene's germline CDR1 is SGHDN and CDR2 FVKESK. Here the CDR3 reads CASSPDLAAEQFF. In DNA form, the CDR3 reads TGTGCCAGCAGCCCCGACCTAGCCGCTGAGCAGTTCTTC.

The genes are TRBV9 and TRBJ2-7, with TRBD1 as a possible D gene (6 bases). Germline loops: CDR1 SGDLS, CDR2 YYNGEE. The CDR3 runs to 13 residues. Trimming removed 4 bases from V and 3 bases from J, with 11 bases in between. This chain's CDR3 is CASSPRDNYEQYF. The CDR3 DNA reads TGTGCCAGCAGCCCCCGGGACAACTACGAGCAGTACTTC.

This rearrangement joins TRBV5-6 to TRBJ2-7; 7 bases match TRBD2. In germline, CDR1 is SGHDT, CDR2 YYEEEE. There are 13 residues in the CDR3. Unmatched junction bases numbered 3, after V lost 1 base and J lost 5 bases. The CDR3 nucleotides are TGTGCCAGCAGCTTGTGGGGGGGACACGAGCAGTACTTC. Residues: CASSLWGGHEQYF.

For the CDR3, the DNA is TGCGCCAGCAGTGAATCAGGGGGCGAAGCTTTCTTT. Translation: CASSESGGEAFF. The chain is built from TRBV10-1 and TRBJ1-1, with 8 positions matching TRBD1. CDR1 and CDR2 (germline): WNHNN, SYGVQD (reference sequence). The J segment lost 8 bases and the V segment lost 3 bases, leaving 2 bases of the junction unmatched. The length of the CDR3 is 12 residues.

The V call is TRBV7-9, the J call TRBJ2-1; possibly TRBD2 for D (5 bases). Germline lookup yields CDR1 SEHNR and CDR2 FQNEAQ (reference sequence). The CDR3 totals 15 residues. Trimming stripped 5 bases from V and 2 bases from J, with 13 bases between. The CDR3 DNA is TGTGCCAGCAGCATACTAGTCGGGACCTACAATGAGCAGTTCTTC. It codes for CASSILVGTYNEQFF.

The chain carries TRBV5-1 and TRBJ2-5; the D gene is possibly TRBD1 (5 bases). CDR1 and CDR2 (germline): SGHRS, YFSETQ. Trimming pared 2 bases from V and 1 base from J, leaving 9 bases between. This CDR3 has 14 amino acids. CDR3: CASSFRQGQETQYF. The CDR3 nucleotides read TGCGCCAGCAGCTTCCGGCAGGGCCAAGAGACCCAGTACTTC.

The chain has TRBV12-3 or TRBV12-4 and TRBJ2-1; 9 nucleotides agree with TRBD2. V trimming: 6 bases; J trimming: 9 bases; junction bases outside the gene matches: 6. This CDR3 is 13 amino acids long. The DNA for the CDR3 is TGTGCCAGCAGCCGCGGGGGGGCCCTTGAGCAGTTCTTC. Translating it yields CASSRGGALEQFF.

This chain uses TRBV21-1 with TRBJ2-3; TRBD2, the D gene given by the table, was not confirmed from the DNA. TRBV21-1 is a documented pseudogene. The CDR3 loop spans 14 amino acids. For the CDR3, the DNA is TGTGCCAGTCAACGGGGGAAGGCGGGAGATACGCAGTATTTT. It encodes CASQRGKAGDTQYF.

The V call is TRBV7-8, the J call TRBJ2-1, with D hard to call. The V gene lost 3 bases and the J gene lost 0 bases, with 9 bases spanning the gap. Germline V gives CDR1 SGHVS, CDR2 FQNEAQ. The CDR3 runs to 15 residues. The CDR3 bases are TGTGCCAGCAGCTTTACAGAGAGCTCCTACAATGAGCAGTTCTTC. Translating it yields CASSFTESSYNEQFF.